This TCR beta chain was identified during a study of blood T cell repertoires in COVID-19. The protocol was immunoSEQ multiplex PCR, while the TCRdb copy is restricted to in-frame clones and leaves out a portion. The repertoire holds 200,000 to 300,000 clones, 65% to 90% seen once, with around 1.8% in the top ten. Between the trimmed V and J ends, which lost 6 bases and 4 bases, there was a span of 13 bases. The length of the CDR3 is 13 residues. CDR1 is SGHNT and CDR2 is YYREEE in the germline V gene (reference sequence). The sequenced sample consisted of peripheral blood. The chain recombines TRBV5-4 with TRBJ1-1; no clear D gene. This TCR was recovered from a man aged 30 to 45 with active or convalescent COVID-19. The CDR3 DNA reads TGTGCCAGCATCCCCTCCCTGGCCACTGAAGCTTTCTTT. This gives the protein CASIPSLATEAFF.